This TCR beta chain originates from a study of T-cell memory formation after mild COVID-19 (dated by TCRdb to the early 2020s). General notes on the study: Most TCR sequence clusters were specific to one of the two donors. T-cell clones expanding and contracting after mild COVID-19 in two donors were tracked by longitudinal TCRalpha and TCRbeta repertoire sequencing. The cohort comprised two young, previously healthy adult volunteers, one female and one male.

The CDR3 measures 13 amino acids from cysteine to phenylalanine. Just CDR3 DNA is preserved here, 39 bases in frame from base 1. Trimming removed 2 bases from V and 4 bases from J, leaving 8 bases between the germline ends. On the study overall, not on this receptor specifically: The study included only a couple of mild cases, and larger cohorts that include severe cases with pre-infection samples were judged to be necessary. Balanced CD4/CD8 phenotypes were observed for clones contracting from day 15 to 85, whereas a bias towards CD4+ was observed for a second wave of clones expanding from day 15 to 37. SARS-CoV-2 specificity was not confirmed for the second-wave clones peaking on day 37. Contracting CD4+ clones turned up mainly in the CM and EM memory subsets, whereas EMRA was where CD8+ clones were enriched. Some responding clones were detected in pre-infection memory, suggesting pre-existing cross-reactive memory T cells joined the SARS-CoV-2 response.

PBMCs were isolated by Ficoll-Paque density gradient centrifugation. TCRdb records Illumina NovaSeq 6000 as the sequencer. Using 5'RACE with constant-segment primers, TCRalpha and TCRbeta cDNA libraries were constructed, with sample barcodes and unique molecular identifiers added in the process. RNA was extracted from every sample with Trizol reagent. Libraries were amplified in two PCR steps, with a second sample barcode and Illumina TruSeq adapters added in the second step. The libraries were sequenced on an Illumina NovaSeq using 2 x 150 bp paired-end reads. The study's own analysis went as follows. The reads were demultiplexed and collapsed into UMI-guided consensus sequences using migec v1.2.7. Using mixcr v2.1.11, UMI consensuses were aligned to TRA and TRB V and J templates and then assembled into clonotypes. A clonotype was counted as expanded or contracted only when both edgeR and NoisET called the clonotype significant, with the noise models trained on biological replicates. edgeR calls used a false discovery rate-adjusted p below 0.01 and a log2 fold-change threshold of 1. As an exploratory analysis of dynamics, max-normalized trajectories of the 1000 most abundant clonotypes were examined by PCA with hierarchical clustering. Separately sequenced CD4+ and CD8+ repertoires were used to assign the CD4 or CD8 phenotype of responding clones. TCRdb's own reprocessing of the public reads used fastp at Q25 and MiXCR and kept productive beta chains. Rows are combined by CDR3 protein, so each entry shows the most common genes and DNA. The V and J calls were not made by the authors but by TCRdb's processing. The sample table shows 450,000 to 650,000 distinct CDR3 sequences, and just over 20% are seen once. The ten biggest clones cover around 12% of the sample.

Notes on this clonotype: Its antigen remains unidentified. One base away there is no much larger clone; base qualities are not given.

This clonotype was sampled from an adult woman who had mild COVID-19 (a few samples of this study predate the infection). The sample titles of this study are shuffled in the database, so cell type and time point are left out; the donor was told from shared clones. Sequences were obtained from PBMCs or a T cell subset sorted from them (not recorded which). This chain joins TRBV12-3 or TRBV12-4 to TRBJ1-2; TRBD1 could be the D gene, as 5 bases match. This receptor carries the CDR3 CASSLQTVYGYTF. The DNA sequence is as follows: TGTGCCAGCAGTTTACAGACAGTCTATGGCTACACCTTC.